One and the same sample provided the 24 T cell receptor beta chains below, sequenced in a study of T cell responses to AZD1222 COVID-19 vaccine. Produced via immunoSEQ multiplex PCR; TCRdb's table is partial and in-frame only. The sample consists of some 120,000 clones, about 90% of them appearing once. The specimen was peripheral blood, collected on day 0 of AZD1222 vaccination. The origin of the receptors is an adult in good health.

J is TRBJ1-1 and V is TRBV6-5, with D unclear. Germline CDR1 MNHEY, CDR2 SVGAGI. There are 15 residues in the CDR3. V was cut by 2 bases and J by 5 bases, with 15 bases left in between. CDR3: CASSYDQNAGTEAFF. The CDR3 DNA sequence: TGTGCCAGCAGTTACGATCAGAATGCTGGGACTGAAGCTTTCTTT.

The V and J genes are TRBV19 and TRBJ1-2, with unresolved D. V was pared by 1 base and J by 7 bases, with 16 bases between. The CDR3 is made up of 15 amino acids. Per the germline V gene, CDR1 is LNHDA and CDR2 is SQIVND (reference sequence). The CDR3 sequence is CASSIAAGGVSGYTF. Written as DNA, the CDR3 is TGTGCCAGTAGTATAGCGGCAGGCGGAGTCTCTGGCTACACCTTC.

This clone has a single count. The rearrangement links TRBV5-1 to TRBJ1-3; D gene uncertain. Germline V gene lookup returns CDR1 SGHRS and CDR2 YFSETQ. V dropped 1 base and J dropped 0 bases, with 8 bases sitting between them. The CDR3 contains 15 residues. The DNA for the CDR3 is TGCGCCAGCAGCTTGTCCGCAGGCTCTGGAAACACCATATATTTT. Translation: CASSLSAGSGNTIYF.

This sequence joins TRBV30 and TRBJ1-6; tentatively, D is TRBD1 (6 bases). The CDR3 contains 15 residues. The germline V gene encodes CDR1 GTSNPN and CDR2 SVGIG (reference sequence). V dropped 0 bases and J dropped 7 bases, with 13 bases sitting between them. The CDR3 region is CAWSVRGTLNSPLHF. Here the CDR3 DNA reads TGTGCCTGGAGTGTACGCGGGACACTAAATTCACCCCTCCACTTT.

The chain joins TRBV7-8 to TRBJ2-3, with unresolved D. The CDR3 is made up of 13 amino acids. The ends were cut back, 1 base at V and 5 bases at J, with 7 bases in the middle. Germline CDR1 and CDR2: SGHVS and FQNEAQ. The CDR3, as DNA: TGTGCCAGCAGCTTAGAACGTATAGATACGCAGTATTTT. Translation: CASSLERIDTQYF.

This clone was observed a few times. The CDR3 region is CASSPLGSSGANVLTF. CDR3 in DNA: TGTGCCAGCAGCCCCCTAGGGAGCTCTGGGGCCAACGTCCTGACTTTC. The chain links TRBV6-6 to TRBJ2-6; D possibly corresponds to TRBD2 (5 bases). CDR3 length: 16 residues. Germline CDR1 MNHNY, CDR2 SVGAGI (reference sequence). V lost 6 bases and J lost 0, with 12 bases in between.

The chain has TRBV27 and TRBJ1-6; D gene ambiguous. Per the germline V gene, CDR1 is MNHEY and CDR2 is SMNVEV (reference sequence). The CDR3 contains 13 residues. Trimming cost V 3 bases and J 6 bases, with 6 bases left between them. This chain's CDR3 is CASSFPGNSPLHF. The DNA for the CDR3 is TGTGCCAGCAGTTTCCCGGGTAATTCACCCCTCCACTTT.

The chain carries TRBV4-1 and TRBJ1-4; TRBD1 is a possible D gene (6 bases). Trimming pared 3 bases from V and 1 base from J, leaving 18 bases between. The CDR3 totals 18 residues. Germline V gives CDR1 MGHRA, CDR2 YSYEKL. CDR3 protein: CASSQIATGMRTNEKLFF. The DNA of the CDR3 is TGCGCCAGCAGCCAGATAGCTACAGGGATGAGAACTAATGAAAAACTGTTTTTT.

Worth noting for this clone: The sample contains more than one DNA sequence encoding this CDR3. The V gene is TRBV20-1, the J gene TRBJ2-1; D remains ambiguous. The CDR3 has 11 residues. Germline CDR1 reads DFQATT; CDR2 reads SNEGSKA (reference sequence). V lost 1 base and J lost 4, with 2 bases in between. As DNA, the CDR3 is TGCAGTGCTAGAGGGTACAATGAGCAGTTCTTC. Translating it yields CSARGYNEQFF.

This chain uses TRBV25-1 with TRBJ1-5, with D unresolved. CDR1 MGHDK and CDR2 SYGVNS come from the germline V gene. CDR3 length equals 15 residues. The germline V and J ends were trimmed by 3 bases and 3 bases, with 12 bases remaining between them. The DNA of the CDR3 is TGTGCCAGCAGTGATACACGTGGCTCCAATCAGCCCCAGCATTTT. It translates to CASSDTRGSNQPQHF.

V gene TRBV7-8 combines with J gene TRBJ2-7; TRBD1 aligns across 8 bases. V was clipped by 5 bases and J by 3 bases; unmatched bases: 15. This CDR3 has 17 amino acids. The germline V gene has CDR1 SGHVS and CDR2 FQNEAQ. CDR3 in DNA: TGTGCCAGCAGCATCACTCTTATTGGACAGGGCCTCTACGAGCAGTACTTC. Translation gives CASSITLIGQGLYEQYF. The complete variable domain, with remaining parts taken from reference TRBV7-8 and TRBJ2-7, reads GAGVSQSPRYKVAKRGQDVALRCDPISGHVSLFWYQQALGQGPEFLTYFQNEAQLDKSGLPSDRFFAERPEGSVSTLKIQRTQQEDSAVYLCASSITLIGQGLYEQYFGPGTRLTVT.

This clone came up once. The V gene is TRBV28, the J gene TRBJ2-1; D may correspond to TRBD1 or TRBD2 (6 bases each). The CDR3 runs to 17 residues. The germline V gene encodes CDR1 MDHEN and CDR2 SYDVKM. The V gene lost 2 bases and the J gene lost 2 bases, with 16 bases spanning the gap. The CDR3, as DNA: TGTGCCAGCAGTTTACAGGAGGGGGGAGTGGCCTACAATGAGCAGTTCTTC. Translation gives CASSLQEGGVAYNEQFF.

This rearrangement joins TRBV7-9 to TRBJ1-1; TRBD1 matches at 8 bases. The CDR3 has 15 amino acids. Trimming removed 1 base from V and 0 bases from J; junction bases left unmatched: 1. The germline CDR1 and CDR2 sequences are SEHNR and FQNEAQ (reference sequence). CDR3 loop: CASSLGQGMNTEAFF. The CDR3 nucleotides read TGTGCCAGCAGCTTAGGACAGGGGATGAACACTGAAGCTTTCTTT.

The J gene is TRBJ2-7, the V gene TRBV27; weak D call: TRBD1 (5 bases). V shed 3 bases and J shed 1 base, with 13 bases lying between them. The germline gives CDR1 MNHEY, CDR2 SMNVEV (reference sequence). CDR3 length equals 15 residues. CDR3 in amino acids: CASSFLSTVSYEQYF. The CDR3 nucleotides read TGTGCCAGCAGTTTTCTTTCGACAGTTTCCTACGAGCAGTACTTC.

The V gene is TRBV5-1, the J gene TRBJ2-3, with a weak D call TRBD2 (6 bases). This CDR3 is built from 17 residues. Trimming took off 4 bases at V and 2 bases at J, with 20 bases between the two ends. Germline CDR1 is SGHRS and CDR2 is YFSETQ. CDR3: CASSSFVRLAHTDTQYF. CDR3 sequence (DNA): TGCGCCAGCAGCAGCTTCGTACGGCTAGCGCACACAGATACGCAGTATTTT.

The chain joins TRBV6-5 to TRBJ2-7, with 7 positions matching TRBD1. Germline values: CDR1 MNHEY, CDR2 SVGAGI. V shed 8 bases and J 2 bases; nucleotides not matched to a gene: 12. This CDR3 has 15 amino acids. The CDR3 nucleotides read TGTGCCAGCCGTTCACAGGGGCCCTCAACCTACGAGCAGTACTTC. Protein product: CASRSQGPSTYEQYF.

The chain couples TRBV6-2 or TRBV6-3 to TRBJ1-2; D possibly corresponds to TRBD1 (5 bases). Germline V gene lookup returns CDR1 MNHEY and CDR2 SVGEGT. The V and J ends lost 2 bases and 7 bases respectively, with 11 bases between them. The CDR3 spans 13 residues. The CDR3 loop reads CASSYDRRGGYTF. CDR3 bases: TGTGCCAGCAGTTACGACAGAAGGGGTGGCTACACCTTC.

CDR3 DNA sequence: TGCGCCAGCAGCTTTCGCAGGGGCCGGTTCACTGAAGCTTTCTTT. Amino acid sequence: CASSFRRGRFTEAFF. This chain uses TRBV4-1 with TRBJ1-1, with TRBD1 as a possible D gene (6 bases). Germline lookup yields CDR1 MGHRA and CDR2 YSYEKL. The CDR3 covers 15 residues. Between the trimmed V and J ends, which lost 5 bases and 4 bases, there was a span of 17 bases.

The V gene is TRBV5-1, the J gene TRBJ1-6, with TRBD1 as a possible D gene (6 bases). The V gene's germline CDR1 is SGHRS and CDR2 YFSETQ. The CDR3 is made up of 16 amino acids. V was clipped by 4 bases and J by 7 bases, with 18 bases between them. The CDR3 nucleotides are TGCGCCAGCAGCCCGGGAGAGGGGGGTATCAATTCACCCCTCCACTTT. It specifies CASSPGEGGINSPLHF.

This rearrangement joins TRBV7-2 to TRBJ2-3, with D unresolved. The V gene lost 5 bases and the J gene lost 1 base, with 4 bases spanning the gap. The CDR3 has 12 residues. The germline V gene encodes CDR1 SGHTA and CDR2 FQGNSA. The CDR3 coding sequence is TGTGCCAGCAGCCCTCGCACAGATACGCAGTATTTT. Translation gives CASSPRTDTQYF.

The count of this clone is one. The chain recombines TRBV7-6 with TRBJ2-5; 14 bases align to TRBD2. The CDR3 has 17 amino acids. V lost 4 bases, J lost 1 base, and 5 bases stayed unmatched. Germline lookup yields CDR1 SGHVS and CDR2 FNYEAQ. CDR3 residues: CASSWGTSGSLQETQYF. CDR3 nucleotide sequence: TGTGCCAGCAGCTGGGGGACTAGCGGGAGTCTCCAAGAGACCCAGTACTTC.

CDR3 in DNA: TGCGCCAGCAGTCAGCGGACAGGGCTCGGTAAGAGCTCTAGCACAGATACGCAGTATTTT. It codes for CASSQRTGLGKSSSTDTQYF. The chain links TRBV23-1 to TRBJ2-3, with 8 bases identical to TRBD1. TRBV23-1 is classed as an ORF, of uncertain function. Losses at the gene ends were 3 bases for V and 0 bases for J; bases not matched to a gene: 17. This CDR3 spans 20 amino acids.

The CDR3 region is CASSLNGNTEAFF. CDR3 bases: TGTGCCAGCAGTTTAAACGGGAACACTGAAGCTTTCTTT. The chain joins TRBV27 to TRBJ1-1, with D unclear. The CDR3 length is 13 residues. CDR1 is MNHEY, CDR2 SMNVEV, per germline (reference sequence). Trimming cost V 2 bases and J 1 base, with 5 bases left between them.

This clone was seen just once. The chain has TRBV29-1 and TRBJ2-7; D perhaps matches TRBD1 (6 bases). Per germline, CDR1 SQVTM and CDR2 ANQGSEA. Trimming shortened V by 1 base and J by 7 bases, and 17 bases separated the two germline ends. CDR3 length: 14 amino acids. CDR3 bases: TGCAGCGTTGAAGTTGAGGACAGCCGAACGGAGCAGTACTTC. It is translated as CSVEVEDSRTEQYF.